This T cell receptor beta chain was sequenced for a study of T-cell memory formation after mild COVID-19 (dated by TCRdb to the early 2020s). Concerning the study at large: TCR sequence clusters from the two donors were largely donor specific. T-cell clones expanding and contracting after mild COVID-19 in a couple of donors were tracked by longitudinal TCRalpha and TCRbeta repertoire sequencing. Two young, previously healthy adult volunteers made up the cohort, one male and one female.

Instrument used: Illumina NovaSeq 6000. cDNA libraries for TCRalpha and TCRbeta were prepared by 5'RACE using constant-segment primers, with sample barcodes and unique molecular identifiers added. RNA was extracted from every sample with Trizol reagent. Library amplification was performed in two PCR steps, and a second sample barcode and Illumina TruSeq adapters were introduced in the second step. The libraries were sequenced on an Illumina NovaSeq using 2 x 150 bp paired-end reads. On the study's bioinformatics: The reads were demultiplexed and collapsed into UMI-guided consensus sequences using migec v1.2.7. Using mixcr v2.1.11, UMI consensuses were aligned to TRA and TRB V and J templates and then assembled into clonotypes. A clonotype was counted as expanded or contracted only if both edgeR and NoisET called the change significant, with noise models trained on biological replicates. For edgeR calls, the cutoffs were a false discovery rate-adjusted p below 0.01 and a log2 fold-change threshold of 1. As an exploratory analysis of dynamics, max-normalized trajectories of the 1000 most abundant clonotypes were examined by PCA with hierarchical clustering. Separately sequenced CD4+ and CD8+ repertoires were used to assign the CD4 or CD8 phenotype of responding clones. TCRdb ran its own pipeline on the public reads, namely fastp trimming at Q25 and MiXCR clone calling, and kept in-frame beta chains. Identical CDR3 proteins give one entry, which carries the most common genes and DNA. These V and J calls are TCRdb output, not the study's own analysis. The sample profile shows roughly 350,000 distinct CDR3 sequences; over 25% of them were found once. The ten largest make up about 13% of the sample.

Measured from the cysteine to the phenylalanine, the CDR3 is 12 residues long. This entry keeps only the CDR3 DNA: 36 bases, framed from base 1. The germline ends are 15 bases apart after V is trimmed by 5 bases and J by 11 bases. CDR1 and CDR2, per the germline V gene (reference sequence), are SEHNR and FQNEAQ. Paper-wide results and their limitations: Whether the second-wave clones peaking on day 37 were SARS-CoV-2 specific was not confirmed. The detection of some responding clones in pre-infection memory suggests that pre-existing cross-reactive memory T cells joined the SARS-CoV-2 response. Clones contracting from day 15 to 85 had balanced CD4/CD8 phenotypes, while a second wave expanding from day 15 to 37 was biased towards CD4+. The study covered only a couple of mild cases, and larger cohorts including severe cases with pre-infection samples were considered necessary. Contracting CD4+ clones were found mainly in CM and EM memory subsets, while CD8+ clones were enriched in EMRA.

This clonotype has a single count. No cognate antigen has been identified for it. There are no base qualities to consult, and no much larger clone falls within one base. Ficoll-Paque density gradient centrifugation was used to isolate PBMCs. The V gene is TRBV7-9 and the J gene is TRBJ1-1; perhaps TRBD1 is the D gene, with 5 bases matching. The sequence came from an adult woman who had mild COVID-19 (a few samples of this study predate the infection). The sample titles of this study are shuffled in the database, so cell type and time point are left out; the donor was told from shared clones. Sequencing used PBMCs or a T cell subset sorted from them (not recorded which). The nucleotide sequence reads as follows: TGTGCCAGCAGCGGACTTGGGACGGACGCTTTCTTT. Its protein reads: CASSGLGTDAFF.